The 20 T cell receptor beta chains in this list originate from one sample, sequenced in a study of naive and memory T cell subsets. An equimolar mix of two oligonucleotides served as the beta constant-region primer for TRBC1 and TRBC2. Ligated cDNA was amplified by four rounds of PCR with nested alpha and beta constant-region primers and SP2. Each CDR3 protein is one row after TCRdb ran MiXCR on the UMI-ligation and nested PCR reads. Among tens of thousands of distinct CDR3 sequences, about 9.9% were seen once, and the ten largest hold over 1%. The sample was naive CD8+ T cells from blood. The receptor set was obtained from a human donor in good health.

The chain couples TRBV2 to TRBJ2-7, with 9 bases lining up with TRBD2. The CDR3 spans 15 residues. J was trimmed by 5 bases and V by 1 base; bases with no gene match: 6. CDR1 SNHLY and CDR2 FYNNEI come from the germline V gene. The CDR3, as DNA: TGTGCCAGCAGTGAAGAGCGGGAGGTCTACAACGAGCAGTACTTC. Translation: CASSEEREVYNEQYF.

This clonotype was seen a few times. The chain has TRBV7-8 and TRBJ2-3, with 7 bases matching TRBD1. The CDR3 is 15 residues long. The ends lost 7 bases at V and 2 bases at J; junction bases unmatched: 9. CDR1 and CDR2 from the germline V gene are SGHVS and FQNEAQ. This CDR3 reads CASNNGQENTDTQYF. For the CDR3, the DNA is TGTGCCAGCAACAACGGACAGGAAAACACAGATACGCAGTATTTT.

In nucleotides, the CDR3 is TGCGCCAGCAGCTTGGTTGGGGGAGTAAGGTACGAGCAGTACTTC. This sequence encodes CASSLVGGVRYEQYF. V is TRBV5-1 and J is TRBJ2-7; D may correspond to TRBD1 or TRBD2 (5 bases each). CDR3 length: 15 residues. V was cut by 0 bases and J by 4 bases, with 14 bases left in between. Germline loops: CDR1 SGHRS, CDR2 YFSETQ.

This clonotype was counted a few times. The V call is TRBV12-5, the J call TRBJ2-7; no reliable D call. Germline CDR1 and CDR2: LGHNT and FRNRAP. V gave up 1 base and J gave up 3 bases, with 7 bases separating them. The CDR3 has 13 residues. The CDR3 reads CASGLGNRYEQYF. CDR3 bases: TGTGCTAGTGGTTTGGGGAACCGCTACGAGCAGTACTTC. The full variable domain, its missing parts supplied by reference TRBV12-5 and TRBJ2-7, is DARVTQTPRHKVTEMGQEVTMRCQPILGHNTVFWYRQTMMQGLELLAYFRNRAPLDDSGMPKDRFSAEMPDATLATLKIQPSEPRDSAVYFCASGLGNRYEQYFGPGTRLTVT.

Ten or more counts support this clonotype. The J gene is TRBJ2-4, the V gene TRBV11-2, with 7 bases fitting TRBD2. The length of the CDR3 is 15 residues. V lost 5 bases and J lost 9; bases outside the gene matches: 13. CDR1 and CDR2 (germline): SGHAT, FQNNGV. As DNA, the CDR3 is TGTGCCAGCAGCACACGGCGGGGGTGGGAGGGCATTCAGTACTTC. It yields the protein CASSTRRGWEGIQYF.

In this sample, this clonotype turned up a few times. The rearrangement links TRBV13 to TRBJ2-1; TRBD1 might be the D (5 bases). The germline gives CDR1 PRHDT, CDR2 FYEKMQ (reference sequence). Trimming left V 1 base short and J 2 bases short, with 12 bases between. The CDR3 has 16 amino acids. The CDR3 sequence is CASSLVNSDTYNEQFF. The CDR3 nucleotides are TGTGCCAGCAGCTTAGTTAATTCGGACACCTACAATGAGCAGTTCTTC.

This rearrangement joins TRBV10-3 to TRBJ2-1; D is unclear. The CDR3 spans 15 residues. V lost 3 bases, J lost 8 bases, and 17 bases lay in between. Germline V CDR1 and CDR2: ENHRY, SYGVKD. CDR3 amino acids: CAISDPRTPQDEQFF. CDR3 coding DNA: TGTGCCATCAGTGACCCTAGAACACCGCAAGATGAGCAGTTCTTC.

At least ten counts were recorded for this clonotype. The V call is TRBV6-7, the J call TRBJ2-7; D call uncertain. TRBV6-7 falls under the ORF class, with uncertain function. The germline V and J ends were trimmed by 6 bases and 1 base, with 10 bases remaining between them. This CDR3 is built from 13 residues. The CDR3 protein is CASRCGLSYEQYF. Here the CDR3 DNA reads TGTGCCAGCAGATGCGGCCTATCCTACGAGCAGTACTTC.

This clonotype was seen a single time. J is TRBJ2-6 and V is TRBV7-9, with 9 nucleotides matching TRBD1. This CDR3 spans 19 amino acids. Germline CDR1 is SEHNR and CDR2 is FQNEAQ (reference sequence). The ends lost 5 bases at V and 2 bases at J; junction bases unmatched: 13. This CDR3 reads CASSHLPGTGQAGANVLTF. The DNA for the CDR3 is TGTGCCAGCAGCCACCTCCCGGGGACAGGGCAAGCTGGGGCCAACGTCCTGACTTTC.

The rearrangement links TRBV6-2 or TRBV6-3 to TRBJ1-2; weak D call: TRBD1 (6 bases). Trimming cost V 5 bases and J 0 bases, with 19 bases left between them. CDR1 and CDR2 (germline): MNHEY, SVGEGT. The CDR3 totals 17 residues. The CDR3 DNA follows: TGTGCCAGCAGTCACTGGGACACCTACGCAGCTAACTATGGCTACACCTTC. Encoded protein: CASSHWDTYAANYGYTF.

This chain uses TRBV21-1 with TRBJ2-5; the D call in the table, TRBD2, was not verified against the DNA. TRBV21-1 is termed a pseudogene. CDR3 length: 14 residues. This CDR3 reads CASAAGETQETQYF. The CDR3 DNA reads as TGTGCCAGCGCTGCGGGAGAGACCCAAGAGACCCAGTACTTC.

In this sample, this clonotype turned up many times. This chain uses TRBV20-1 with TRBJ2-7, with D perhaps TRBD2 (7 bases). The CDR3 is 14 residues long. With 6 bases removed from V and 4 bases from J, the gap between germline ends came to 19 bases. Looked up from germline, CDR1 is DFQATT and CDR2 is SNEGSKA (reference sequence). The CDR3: CSAPPGGGGYEQYF. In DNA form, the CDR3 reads TGCAGTGCCCCCCCTGGGGGGGGCGGGTACGAGCAGTACTTC.

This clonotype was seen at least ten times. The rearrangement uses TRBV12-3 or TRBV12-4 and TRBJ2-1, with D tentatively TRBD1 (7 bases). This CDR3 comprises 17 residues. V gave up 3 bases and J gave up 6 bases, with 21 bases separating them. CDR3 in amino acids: CASSLWWEDSGGNEQFF. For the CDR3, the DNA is TGTGCCAGCAGTTTGTGGTGGGAGGACTCAGGGGGCAATGAGCAGTTCTTC.

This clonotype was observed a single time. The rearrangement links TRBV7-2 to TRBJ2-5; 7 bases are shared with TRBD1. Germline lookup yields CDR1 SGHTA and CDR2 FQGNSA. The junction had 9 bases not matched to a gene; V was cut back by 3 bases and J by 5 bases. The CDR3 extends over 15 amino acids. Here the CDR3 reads CASSLGTVSTETQYF. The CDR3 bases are TGTGCCAGCAGCTTGGGGACAGTTTCTACGGAGACCCAGTACTTC.

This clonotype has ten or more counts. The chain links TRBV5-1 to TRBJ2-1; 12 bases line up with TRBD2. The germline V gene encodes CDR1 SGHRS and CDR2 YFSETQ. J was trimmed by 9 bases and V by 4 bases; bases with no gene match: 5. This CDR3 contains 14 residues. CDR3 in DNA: TGCGCCAGCAGCGAGACTAGCGGGAGAAGTGAGCAGTTCTTC. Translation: CASSETSGRSEQFF.

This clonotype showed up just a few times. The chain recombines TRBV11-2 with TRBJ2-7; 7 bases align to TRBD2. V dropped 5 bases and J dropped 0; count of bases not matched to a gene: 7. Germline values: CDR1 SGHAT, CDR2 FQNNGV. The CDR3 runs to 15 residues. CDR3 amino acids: CASSPAGGFSYEQYF. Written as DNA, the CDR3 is TGTGCCAGCAGCCCGGCCGGGGGGTTCTCCTACGAGCAGTACTTC. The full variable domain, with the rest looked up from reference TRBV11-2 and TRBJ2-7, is EAGVAQSPRYKIIEKRQSVAFWCNPISGHATLYWYQQILGQGPKLLIQFQNNGVVDDSQLPKDRFSAERLKGVDSTLKIQPAKLEDSAVYLCASSPAGGFSYEQYFGPGTRLTVT.

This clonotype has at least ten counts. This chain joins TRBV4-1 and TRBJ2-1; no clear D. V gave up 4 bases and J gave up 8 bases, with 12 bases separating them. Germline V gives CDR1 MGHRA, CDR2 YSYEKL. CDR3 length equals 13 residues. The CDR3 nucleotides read TGCGCCAGCAGCCGATCAGATAGGTATGAGCAGTTCTTC. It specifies CASSRSDRYEQFF.

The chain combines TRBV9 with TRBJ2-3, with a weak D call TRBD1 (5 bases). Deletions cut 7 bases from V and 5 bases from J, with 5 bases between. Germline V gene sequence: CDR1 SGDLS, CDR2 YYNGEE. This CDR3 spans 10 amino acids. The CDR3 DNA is TGTGCCAGCCAGGGAGATACGCAGTATTTT. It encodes CASQGDTQYF.

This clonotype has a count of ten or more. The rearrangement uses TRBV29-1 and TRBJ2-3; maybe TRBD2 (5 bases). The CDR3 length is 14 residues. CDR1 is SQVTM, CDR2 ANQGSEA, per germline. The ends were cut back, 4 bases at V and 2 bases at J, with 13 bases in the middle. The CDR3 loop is CSVAAAQATDTQYF. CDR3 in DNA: TGCAGCGTTGCAGCGGCCCAGGCCACAGATACGCAGTATTTT.

CDR3 coding DNA: TGTGCCAGTAGTATACCCTTTCTCGATGGGAACACTGAAGCTTTCTTT. Its protein is CASSIPFLDGNTEAFF. This sequence joins TRBV19 and TRBJ1-1; the D is unclear. The CDR3 has 16 amino acids. From germline, CDR1 is LNHDA and CDR2 SQIVND (reference sequence). Trimming shortened V by 2 bases and J by 1 base, and 14 bases separated the two germline ends.